The present T cell receptor beta chain was sequenced within a study of control samples from healthy donors and cancer patients. Germline V gene lookup returns CDR1 SGDLS and CDR2 YYNGEE. The CDR3 contains 16 residues. With V trimmed by 3 bases and J by 3 bases, 6 bases remained unmatched. The protocol was immunoSEQ multiplex PCR, while the TCRdb copy is restricted to in-frame clones and leaves out a portion. Among more than 10,000 clones listed, 85% to 95% were seen once. The TCR comes from a man older than 75 with lung cancer. Sequenced material: PBMCs. V usage is TRBV9 and J usage is TRBJ2-1; 10 bases map to TRBD2. CDR3 protein: CASSAERGGDYNEQFF. CDR3 DNA: TGTGCCAGCAGCGCTGAGCGGGGGGGCGACTACAATGAGCAGTTCTTC.